This T cell receptor (beta chain) was identified in a study of PD-1 blockade in mismatch repair-deficient tumors. Study overall: Patients had approximately 13 mismatch repair-deficient cancer types, all previously treated and progressing.

Sequencing used immunoSEQ multiplex PCR; TCRdb keeps in-frame clones, though not all of them. The repertoire holds 120,000 or so clones, roughly 86% seen once, with approximately 13% in the top ten. Mismatch repair deficiency was confirmed in all patients, by PCR or immunohistochemistry. CDR1 SGHAT and CDR2 FQNNGV come from the germline V gene. This CDR3 region has 16 residues. Losses at the gene ends were 4 bases for V and 7 bases for J; bases not matched to a gene: 14. Study-level results: Rapid post-treatment expansion, then contraction, generally preceding radiologic response, marked tumor-resident clones.

In regard to this clone: What it recognizes is unknown.

V is TRBV11-2 and J is TRBJ2-5; TRBD2 matches 8 bases. The material sequenced was peripheral blood, taken 44 weeks after starting pembrolizumab. The TCR originated in an adult with mismatch repair-deficient cancer. The CDR3 loop reads CASSSTVAGYNRTQYF. The CDR3, as DNA: TGTGCCAGCAGCTCCACCGTAGCGGGATATAATCGGACCCAGTACTTC.